Listed below are T cell receptor beta chains from one sample, sequenced in a study of T-cell memory formation after mild COVID-19. TCRdb used MiXCR to reprocess the 5' RACE reads, holding one entry per CDR3 protein. The table shows a few hundred thousand distinct CDR3 sequences, with 20% to 25% occurring only once. The specimen sequenced was PBMCs or a T cell subset sorted from them (not recorded which). The receptors originated from an adult woman who had mild COVID-19 (a few samples of this study predate the infection). Cell type and time point are not known. The CDR3 runs from the conserved cysteine through the conserved F or W. Each record gives: V gene, D gene, J gene, clone size, CDR3 protein, CDR3 DNA. A D gene is named only where the DNA matches it firmly. A clone size is listed for some rows: how often the clone was seen (once, few, many), or a class if it is expanded.

TRBV27	-	TRBJ1-2	-	CASSFANDYGYTF	TGTGCCAGCAGTTTTGCAAACGACTATGGCTACACCTTC
TRBV12-3/TRBV12-4	-	TRBJ2-1	-	CASRTYNEQFF	TGTGCCAGCCGGACCTACAATGAGCAGTTCTTC
TRBV6-1	TRBD1	TRBJ1-2	-	CASILGLTGVGGYTF	TGTGCCAGCATCTTGGGCTTAACAGGGGTTGGTGGCTACACCTTC
TRBV19	TRBD1	TRBJ1-1	-	CASSIRQGPQNTEAFF	TGTGCCAGTAGTATAAGACAGGGGCCACAGAACACTGAAGCTTTCTTT
TRBV18	TRBD2	TRBJ2-7	few	CASSSVGAGATGEQYF	TGTGCCAGCTCCTCGGTGGGAGCGGGAGCTACCGGGGAGCAGTACTTC
TRBV29-1	-	TRBJ2-3	-	CSVEAWDSVTDTQYF	TGCAGCGTTGAAGCCTGGGACTCCGTAACAGATACGCAGTATTTT
TRBV5-1	-	TRBJ2-7	few	CASSLAQGFYEQYF	TGCGCCAGCAGCTTGGCACAAGGATTCTACGAGCAGTACTTC
TRBV6-6	-	TRBJ1-1	-	CASSSLLGNTEAFF	TGTGCCAGCAGTTCCCTCCTTGGGAACACTGAAGCTTTCTTT
TRBV20-1	TRBD1	TRBJ1-4	few	CSAPTLGQGHEKLFF	TGCAGTGCCCCGACCCTGGGACAGGGACATGAAAAACTGTTTTTT
TRBV9	TRBD1	TRBJ1-4	few	CASSSRDRDQLFF	TGTGCCAGCAGTTCTAGGGACAGGGACCAACTGTTTTTT
TRBV12-3/TRBV12-4	-	TRBJ2-5	-	CASSSQGFQTQYF	TGTGCCAGCAGTTCGCAGGGGTTCCAGACCCAGTACTTC
TRBV20-1	TRBD1	TRBJ2-3	-	CSARGFGTGATGQYF	TGCAGTGCTAGAGGCTTTGGGACAGGGGCCACTGGGCAGTATTTT
TRBV20-1	TRBD2	TRBJ2-5	-	CSAREASGRAFQETQYF	TGCAGTGCTAGAGAGGCTAGCGGGAGGGCCTTCCAAGAGACCCAGTACTTC
TRBV9	TRBD2	TRBJ2-3	few	CASSVATTSALTDTQYF	TGTGCCAGCAGCGTAGCTACAACTAGCGCACTCACAGATACGCAGTATTTT
TRBV6-2/TRBV6-3	-	TRBJ2-3	-	CASRSTGNTQYF	TGTGCCAGCAGATCGACGGGGAATACGCAGTATTTT
TRBV9	-	TRBJ1-6	-	CASSATGYNSPLHF	TGTGCCAGCAGCGCTACAGGTTATAATTCACCCCTCCACTTT
TRBV4-2	-	TRBJ2-7	few	CASSQALGESYEQYF	TGTGCCAGCAGCCAAGCACTCGGGGAGAGCTACGAGCAGTACTTC
TRBV12-3/TRBV12-4	-	TRBJ2-3	few	CASSLKQVTDTQYF	TGTGCCAGCAGTTTAAAACAAGTCACAGATACGCAGTATTTT
TRBV7-2	-	TRBJ2-3	-	CASSLDGRAQYF	TGTGCCAGCAGCTTAGATGGGAGAGCGCAGTATTTT
TRBV5-1	-	TRBJ2-7	-	CASSLEGPGGYEQYF	TGCGCCAGCAGCTTGGAGGGCCCAGGGGGGTACGAGCAGTACTTC
TRBV12-3/TRBV12-4	-	TRBJ1-1	few	CASSLAWGEDEAFF	TGTGCCAGCAGTTTAGCGTGGGGCGAGGATGAAGCTTTCTTT
TRBV5-1	TRBD2	TRBJ2-5	few	CASSLAPSGAEETQYF	TGCGCCAGCAGCTTGGCCCCTAGCGGTGCTGAAGAGACCCAGTACTTC
TRBV13	TRBD1	TRBJ1-1	few	CASSQDRGNEAFF	TGTGCCAGCAGCCAGGACAGGGGGAATGAAGCTTTCTTT
TRBV10-3	-	TRBJ2-1	-	CAISRTVLNNEQFF	TGTGCCATCAGCCGGACAGTATTAAACAATGAGCAGTTCTTC
TRBV20-1	-	TRBJ2-5	-	CSARDPNRVQQETQYF	TGCAGTGCTAGAGACCCCAACAGGGTCCAACAAGAGACCCAGTACTTC
TRBV7-2	-	TRBJ2-3	-	CASCQGLPTDTQYF	TGTGCCAGCTGCCAGGGACTCCCCACAGATACGCAGTATTTT
TRBV28	TRBD1	TRBJ1-4	-	CASRTGQGTGEEKLFF	TGTGCCAGCAGAACAGGACAGGGGACGGGGGAGGAAAAACTGTTTTTT
TRBV11-2	-	TRBJ2-5	few	CASSLVYETQYF	TGTGCCAGCAGCTTAGTGTACGAGACCCAGTACTTC
TRBV27	TRBD1	TRBJ2-6	few	CASSQTGGLQFSGANVLTF	TGTGCCAGCAGCCAGACAGGGGGCTTGCAATTCTCTGGGGCCAACGTCCTGACTTTC
TRBV20-1	-	TRBJ2-3	-	CSARETGSTDTQYF	TGCAGTGCTAGGGAAACAGGGTCAACAGATACGCAGTATTTT
TRBV2	TRBD2	TRBJ2-3	-	CASSDELAGGITDTQYF	TGTGCCAGCAGTGACGAACTAGCGGGGGGAATTACAGATACGCAGTATTTT
TRBV7-9	-	TRBJ1-6	-	CASSSRVAYNSPLHF	TGTGCCAGCAGCTCCAGGGTGGCTTATAATTCACCCCTCCACTTT
TRBV13	-	TRBJ1-6	-	CASSLHPEPLHF	TGTGCCAGCAGCTTACATCCTGAACCCCTCCACTTT
TRBV12-3/TRBV12-4	-	TRBJ1-2	-	CASSPGHHYGYTF	TGTGCCAGCAGTCCGGGACATCACTATGGCTACACCTTC
TRBV15	TRBD1	TRBJ2-7	few	CATSRARTGLRYEQYF	TGTGCCACCAGCAGAGCTAGGACAGGGTTACGCTACGAGCAGTACTTC
TRBV18	-	TRBJ1-2	-	CASSHDGYGYTF	TGTGCCAGCTCCCACGACGGCTATGGCTACACCTTC
TRBV20-1	-	TRBJ2-3	-	CSAQEGPLDTQYF	TGCAGTGCCCAGGAGGGGCCCTTAGATACGCAGTATTTT
TRBV6-4	-	TRBJ2-1	few	CASSDHYRFSNEQFF	TGTGCCAGCAGTGATCACTACCGATTCTCCAATGAGCAGTTCTTC
TRBV18	TRBD1	TRBJ1-2	few	CASSRDRANYGYTF	TGTGCCAGCTCCCGGGACAGGGCTAACTATGGCTACACCTTC
TRBV25-1	TRBD1	TRBJ1-2	few	CASSEWETGLGYGYTF	TGTGCCAGCAGTGAATGGGAGACAGGGCTTGGATATGGCTACACCTTC
TRBV12-3/TRBV12-4	-	TRBJ1-5	few	CASSLYAGTPEHF	TGTGCCAGCAGTTTATACGCCGGGACACCAGAGCATTTT